Below, one T cell receptor (beta chain) is given with its context. Sequencing was performed with immunoSEQ multiplex PCR; in TCRdb, only in-frame clones are kept and a portion is missing. The table has approximately 70,000 clones, about 93% seen once. The CDR3 runs to 15 residues. Germline CDR1 MNHEY, CDR2 SMNVEV (reference sequence). The germline V and J ends were trimmed by 1 base and 8 bases, with 17 bases remaining between them. This record comes from a study of T cell changes during pregnancy in multiple sclerosis. The chain employs TRBV27 and TRBJ1-2, with a weak D call TRBD1 (5 bases). Specimen: peripheral blood, collected in the first trimester of pregnancy. This TCR was sampled from a female donor in good health, enrolled as a control in a pregnancy study. The CDR3 sequence: CASSLLPRAGYGYTF. The CDR3 DNA reads as TGTGCCAGCAGTTTATTGCCACGCGCAGGGTACGGCTACACCTTC.